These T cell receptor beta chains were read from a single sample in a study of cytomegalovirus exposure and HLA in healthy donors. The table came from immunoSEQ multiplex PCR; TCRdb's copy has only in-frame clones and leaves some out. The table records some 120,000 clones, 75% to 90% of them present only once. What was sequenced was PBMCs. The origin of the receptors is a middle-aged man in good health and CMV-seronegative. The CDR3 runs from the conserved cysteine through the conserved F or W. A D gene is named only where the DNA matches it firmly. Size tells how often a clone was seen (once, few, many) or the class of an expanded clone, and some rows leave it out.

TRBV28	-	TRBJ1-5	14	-	CASSQQGGNQPQHF	TGTGCCAGCAGTCAACAGGGTGGCAATCAGCCCCAGCATTTT
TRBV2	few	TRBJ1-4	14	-	CASSRVATNEKLFF	TGTGCCAGCAGTCGAGTTGCAACTAATGAAAAACTGTTTTTT
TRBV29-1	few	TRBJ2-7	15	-	CSVKLGSGGGYEQYF	TGCAGCGTTAAACTGGGTTCCGGGGGTGGCTACGAGCAGTACTTC
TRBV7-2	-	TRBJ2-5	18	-	CASSLVVLAARGQETQYF	TGTGCCAGCAGCTTAGTTGTCTTGGCGGCACGGGGCCAAGAGACCCAGTACTTC
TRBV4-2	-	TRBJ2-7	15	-	CASSQVGAGAYEQYF	TGTGCCAGCAGCCAAGTAGGGGCAGGGGCCTACGAGCAGTACTTC
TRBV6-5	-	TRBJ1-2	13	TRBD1	CASSRDSQYGYTF	TGTGCCAGCAGTCGGGACAGCCAATATGGCTACACCTTC
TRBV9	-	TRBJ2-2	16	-	CASSVMSGRNTGELFF	TGTGCCAGCAGCGTAATGTCAGGTCGGAACACCGGGGAGCTGTTTTTT
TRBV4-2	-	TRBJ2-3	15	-	CASSLEGRPSDTQYF	TGTGCCAGCAGCCTAGAGGGGAGGCCTTCTGATACGCAGTATTTT
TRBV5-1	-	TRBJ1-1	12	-	CASSRPSTEAFF	TGCGCCAGCAGCCGCCCCAGCACTGAAGCTTTCTTT
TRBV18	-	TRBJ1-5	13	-	CASSPGGDQPQHF	TGTGCCAGCTCACCGGGGGGGGATCAGCCCCAGCATTTT
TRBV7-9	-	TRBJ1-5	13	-	CASSLGHNQPQHF	TGTGCCAGCAGCTTAGGGCACAATCAGCCCCAGCATTTT
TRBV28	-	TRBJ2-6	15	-	CASSQGQPEANVLTF	TGTGCCAGCAGTCAAGGACAGCCGGAGGCCAACGTCCTGACTTTC
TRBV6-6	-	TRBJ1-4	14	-	CASSTQGGNEKLFF	TGTGCCAGCAGTACCCAGGGAGGTAATGAAAAACTGTTTTTT
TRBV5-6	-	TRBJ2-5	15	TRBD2	CASSLTTSGQETQYF	TGTGCCAGCAGCTTGACCACTAGCGGCCAAGAGACCCAGTACTTC
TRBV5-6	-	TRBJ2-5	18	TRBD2	CASSPGLAGGHWGETQYF	TGTGCCAGCAGCCCCGGACTAGCGGGGGGCCATTGGGGGGAGACCCAGTACTTC
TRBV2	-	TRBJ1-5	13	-	CASSEDSGQPQHF	TGTGCCAGCAGTGAAGATTCGGGTCAGCCCCAGCATTTT
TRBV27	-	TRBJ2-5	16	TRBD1	CARDRIPGQGQETQYF	TGTGCCAGAGATCGTATTCCGGGACAGGGGCAAGAGACCCAGTACTTC
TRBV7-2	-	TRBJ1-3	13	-	CASSFGQRNTIYF	TGTGCCAGCAGCTTTGGGCAGAGAAACACCATATATTTT
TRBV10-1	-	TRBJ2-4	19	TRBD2	CASRGAGLAGAAAKNIQYF	TGCGCCAGCAGAGGTGCGGGACTAGCGGGAGCGGCAGCCAAAAACATTCAGTACTTC
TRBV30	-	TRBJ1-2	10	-	CAWSVAGYTF	TGTGCCTGGAGTGTGGCTGGCTACACCTTC
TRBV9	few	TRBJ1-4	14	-	CASSVGGTNEKLFF	TGTGCCAGCAGCGTAGGGGGGACAAATGAAAAACTGTTTTTT
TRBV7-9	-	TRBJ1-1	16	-	CASSPLISRTNTEAFF	TGTGCCAGCAGCCCCCTTATTAGCAGAACGAACACTGAAGCTTTCTTT
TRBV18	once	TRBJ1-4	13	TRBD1	CASSRGPNEKLFF	TGTGCCAGCTCAAGGGGGCCTAATGAAAAACTGTTTTTT
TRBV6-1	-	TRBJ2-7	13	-	CASFKDSPYEQYF	TGTGCCAGTTTCAAGGACAGTCCCTACGAGCAGTACTTC
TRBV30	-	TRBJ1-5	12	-	CAWTEPGQPQHF	TGTGCCTGGACCGAACCGGGGCAGCCCCAGCATTTT